The clone carrying this T cell receptor beta chain came up many times. CDR1 is ENHRY, CDR2 SYGVKD, per germline. The CDR3 runs to 13 residues. V lost 10 bases to trimming and J lost 2 bases, with 13 bases between them. This specimen belongs to a study of T cells of healthy individuals. TCRdb fed the 5' RACE reads into MiXCR, producing one record per CDR3 protein. The sample holds about 57,000 distinct CDR3 sequences, 16% seen once. The TCR sequence derives from a human donor in good health. The genes are TRBV10-3 and TRBJ2-3; the D is unclear. This chain's CDR3 is CATLPVNTDTQYF. As DNA, the CDR3 is TGTGCCACCCTCCCGGTCAACACAGATACGCAGTATTTT.